A single sample is the source of the 6 T cell receptor beta chains below, sequenced in a study of T cells in Graves' hyperthyroidism and ophthalmopathy. The source material, RNA transcripts, was used to amplify TCR beta CDR3 regions. With the HTBI primer set, the TCR CDR3 went through a first round of RT-PCR. TCRdb re-analysed the multiplex PCR reads in MiXCR, keeping a single row per CDR3 protein. This sample yields more than 500,000 distinct CDR3 sequences, of which about 16% are seen a single time; 25% to 30% belongs to the top ten. Sequenced material: blood. These TCRs come from a woman in her twenties or thirties with Graves' ophthalmopathy.

This clonotype was seen a handful of times. This chain joins TRBV2 and TRBJ1-1, with D unresolved. V lost 7 bases and J lost 0, with 12 bases in between. This CDR3 is built from 14 residues. Per the germline V gene, CDR1 is SNHLY and CDR2 is FYNNEI. The DNA of the CDR3 is TGTGCCAGCATCATCGATAGGATGAACACTGAAGCTTTCTTT. Residues: CASIIDRMNTEAFF.

This clonotype was seen repeatedly, ten times or more. This chain's CDR3 is CASNLILAGSGETQYF. CDR3 sequence (DNA): TGTGCCAGCAACCTAATACTAGCGGGCTCGGGGGAGACCCAGTACTTC. J is TRBJ2-5 and V is TRBV12-3 or TRBV12-4; 9 bases are shared with TRBD2. The CDR3 length is 16 residues. V trimming: 7 bases; J trimming: 5 bases; junction bases outside the gene matches: 14.

The chain links TRBV4-3 to TRBJ2-5; 10 nucleotides line up with TRBD2. The junction had 13 bases not matched to a gene; V was cut back by 0 bases and J by 3 bases. The CDR3 covers 19 residues. Germline assignment: CDR1 LGHNA and CDR2 YSLEER. The CDR3 region has the DNA TGCGCCAGCAGCCAAGAGGGGAGCGGGAGGGCTTCGGGGGAAGAGACCCAGTACTTC. This sequence encodes CASSQEGSGRASGEETQYF.

This chain connects TRBV7-8 to TRBJ1-5; possible D gene TRBD1, 6 bases. Trimming took off 0 bases at V and 4 bases at J, with 13 bases between the two ends. This CDR3 region has 16 residues. CDR1 SGHVS and CDR2 FQNEAQ come from the germline V gene. The CDR3 DNA reads TGTGCCAGCAGCTTAGCGCGTACAGGGCCGAATCAGCCCCAGCATTTT. It specifies CASSLARTGPNQPQHF.

The gene calls are TRBV6-1 and TRBJ1-6; D uncertain. Germline values: CDR1 MNHNS, CDR2 SASEGT. CDR3 length: 12 amino acids. Trimming took off 6 bases at V and 10 bases at J, with 10 bases between the two ends. The chain's CDR3 is CASSPVGSPLHF. The CDR3 bases are TGTGCCAGCAGCCCCGTTGGATCACCCCTCCACTTT.

The rearrangement uses TRBV7-2 and TRBJ2-1; 8 bases agree with TRBD2. The CDR3 covers 13 residues. Germline loops: CDR1 SGHTA, CDR2 FQGNSA. Unmatched junction bases numbered 4, after V lost 3 bases and J lost 9 bases. CDR3 protein: CASSFAGGGEQFF. CDR3 bases: TGTGCCAGCAGCTTCGCGGGGGGCGGTGAGCAGTTCTTC. Filled out from reference TRBV7-2 and TRBJ2-1, the complete variable domain reads GAGVSQSPSNKVTEKGKDVELRCDPISGHTALYWYRQSLGQGLEFLIYFQGNSAPDKSGLPSDRFSAERTGGSVSTLTIQRTQQEDSAVYLCASSFAGGGEQFFGPGTRLTVL.